This T cell receptor beta chain stems from a study of blood T cell repertoires in COVID-19. Study summary: Sources were T cells, B-cell-depleted T cells, or PBMCs; the material itself was cDNA or gDNA.

Authors' processing steps: Estimation of nucleated cell counts relied on the amplification of reference gene primers. This table comes from immunoSEQ multiplex PCR, and its TCRdb copy is limited to in-frame clones, with some not included. V, J and clone size reflect that table, while D and trimming were determined from the DNA. The sample carries roughly 120,000 clones, around four fifths recorded once. This clone has a single count. Trimming removed 2 bases at V and 5 bases at J, with 7 bases between. CDR1 SGHNT and CDR2 YENEEA come from the germline V gene. The CDR3 is 12 residues long. The V and J genes are TRBV11-3 and TRBJ2-7; tentatively, D is TRBD1 (5 bases). The sequence derives from a man aged 25-40 years with acute or convalescent COVID-19. Sample: peripheral blood. The chain's CDR3 is CASSLQGNEQYF. As DNA, the CDR3 is TGTGCCAGCAGCTTACAGGGAAACGAGCAGTACTTC.